Listed below are T cell receptor beta chains from one sample, sequenced in a study of blood T cell repertoires in COVID-19. Assay: immunoSEQ multiplex PCR; the TCRdb copy retains only in-frame clones and omits some. This sample has about 160,000 clones, with 82% found just once. Material for sequencing was peripheral blood. The receptors derive from a woman older than 75 with active or convalescent COVID-19. The conserved cysteine and the conserved F or W are not part of the CDR3 here. A D gene is named only where the DNA matches it firmly.

ASSAPSRGTEAF,TRBV28,-
ASSLSFQAANTEAF,TRBV5-1,-
ASRKQLTNEKLF,TRBV6-5,-
ASSSKDRGLGEAF,TRBV2,TRBD1
ASSGTFEQF,TRBV19,-
ASSISQGESPLH,TRBV19,-
ASSLGVGTLYNEQF,TRBV7-9,-
AQGANYGYT,TRBV28,TRBD1
ASSATGDTQY,TRBV7-9,-
ASSRDPSGQGALGANVLT,TRBV2,TRBD1
ASSLVRTGYNEQF,TRBV5-1,TRBD1
SVGQGLPNEQF,TRBV29-1,TRBD1
ASSVDPRVTEAF,TRBV9,-
ASSLGHRFNQPQH,TRBV5-8,-
ASSFGSGRPYEQY,TRBV11-2,TRBD2
ASSSKQGAPTEAF,TRBV5-4,TRBD1
ASMGQGAYNEQF,TRBV6-5,TRBD1
ASSSREGLFNEQF,TRBV27,TRBD2
ASRNNRAYEQY,TRBV12-3/TRBV12-4,-
ASSPTDRSYGYT,TRBV18,-
ASSVLAVSYEQY,TRBV5-6,TRBD2
ASSLEQGGYGYT,TRBV5-1,-
ASSSGQWGSLNEQF,TRBV5-1,-
ASSSAHRVPLDEQF,TRBV7-9,-
ASSQGFQNNEQF,TRBV4-1,-
ASSRDSYNEQF,TRBV10-1,-
ASSSLQGANTEAF,TRBV27,TRBD1
ASRRAFVFGGRPGYT,TRBV28,-
ASSEESLLDYGYT,TRBV25-1,-
ARSPGTSGIQETQY,TRBV7-5,-
ASRPGGAGGYT,TRBV4-2,-
ASSLADRGANEKLF,TRBV5-1,-
SVLRMNTEAF,TRBV29-1,-
ASSVLGGTSGTTDTQY,TRBV9,TRBD2
ASSRTGTDEQF,TRBV7-9,TRBD1
ASRDRGPSTTGELF,TRBV2,TRBD1
ASSDILRVGGYQPQH,TRBV6-1,TRBD1
ASSTRDRGTGELF,TRBV5-4,TRBD1
ASSPDAGASDEQF,TRBV7-3,TRBD2
ASSLVHGNEKLF,TRBV5-1,-
ASREGTTGANVLT,TRBV28,-
AISESYLRRSADTQY,TRBV10-3,-
ASSRQGSPLH,TRBV12-3/TRBV12-4,TRBD1
ASIAPPYEQY,TRBV6-5,-
ASGQPFSGNTIY,TRBV28,-
ASSSQGLGNSPLH,TRBV7-3,-
ASSRAGAGGGVAYEQY,TRBV18,TRBD1